Listed below are T cell receptor beta chains from one sample, sequenced in a study of cytomegalovirus exposure and HLA in healthy donors. Profiled with immunoSEQ multiplex PCR; TCRdb holds only in-frame clones, not every one. The sample includes 120,000 or so clones, 15% of them seen just once. Sequenced: PBMCs. The receptor set was obtained from a young woman in good health and CMV-seronegative. Both conserved end residues are part of each CDR3. D genes are given only for firm matches. The size field is filled for only some rows; it gives once, few, many or a size class.

v_gene: TRBV2; abundance: few; d_gene: TRBD1; j_gene: TRBJ2-1; CDR3nt: TGTGCCAGCAGGCAAGGGGGCTTACCCTACAATGAGCAGTTCTTC; CDR3aa: CASRQGGLPYNEQFF
v_gene: TRBV25-1; abundance: .; d_gene: .; j_gene: TRBJ2-2; CDR3nt: TGTGCCAGCAGTTCCCTGGGGGGGGGCTCGAACACCGGGGAGCTGTTTTTT; CDR3aa: CASSSLGGGSNTGELFF
v_gene: TRBV2; abundance: few; d_gene: .; j_gene: TRBJ1-6; CDR3nt: TGTGCCAGCAGTGAAGGCAGGGAAGTCTCACCCCTCCACTTT; CDR3aa: CASSEGREVSPLHF
v_gene: TRBV7-2; abundance: .; d_gene: TRBD1; j_gene: TRBJ2-7; CDR3nt: TGTGCCAGCAGCAAGGGGACAGGGCTGAAGAGGGACTCCTACGAGCAGTACTTC; CDR3aa: CASSKGTGLKRDSYEQYF
v_gene: TRBV4-3; abundance: .; d_gene: .; j_gene: TRBJ1-6; CDR3nt: TGCGCCAGCAGCCAGGGGGACTCGGCCCTAGCGCCCCTCCACTTT; CDR3aa: CASSQGDSALAPLHF
v_gene: TRBV6-5; abundance: few; d_gene: .; j_gene: TRBJ1-4; CDR3nt: TGTGCCAGCAGTTACTCGAGGGAGACTAATGAAAAACTGTTTTTT; CDR3aa: CASSYSRETNEKLFF
v_gene: TRBV5-1; abundance: .; d_gene: TRBD1; j_gene: TRBJ2-5; CDR3nt: TGCGCCAGCTTTGACAGACAGGGGGATTCCGAGACCCAGTACTTC; CDR3aa: CASFDRQGDSETQYF
v_gene: TRBV25-1; abundance: .; d_gene: TRBD2; j_gene: TRBJ2-7; CDR3nt: TGTGCCAGCAGCAGCGACCTAGCGGGAGTCGGGTACGAGCAGTACTTC; CDR3aa: CASSSDLAGVGYEQYF
v_gene: TRBV9; abundance: .; d_gene: TRBD1; j_gene: TRBJ1-2; CDR3nt: TGTGCCAGCAGCGTAAACACAGGGGATGGCTACACCTTC; CDR3aa: CASSVNTGDGYTF
v_gene: TRBV7-8; abundance: few; d_gene: TRBD1; j_gene: TRBJ1-1; CDR3nt: TGTGCCAGCAGCCATCAGGGGGCGATGGGCACTGAAGCTTTCTTT; CDR3aa: CASSHQGAMGTEAFF
v_gene: TRBV28; abundance: .; d_gene: TRBD1; j_gene: TRBJ2-7; CDR3nt: TGTGCCTTCCCCCCCGAGGGACAGGGGGGACCTTACGAGCAGTACTTC; CDR3aa: CAFPPEGQGGPYEQYF
v_gene: TRBV5-4; abundance: few; d_gene: TRBD1; j_gene: TRBJ2-1; CDR3nt: TGTGCCAGCAGCGTGCCGGGACAGGGCCACAATGAGCAGTTCTTC; CDR3aa: CASSVPGQGHNEQFF
v_gene: TRBV6-5; abundance: .; d_gene: TRBD1; j_gene: TRBJ1-1; CDR3nt: TGTGCCAGCAGACACGACAGGGGTGCGAGCACTGAAGCTTTCTTT; CDR3aa: CASRHDRGASTEAFF
v_gene: TRBV4-1; abundance: few; d_gene: TRBD2; j_gene: TRBJ2-1; CDR3nt: TGCGCCAGCAGCCAGCTTAGCGGGAGGGCCTACAATGAGCAGTTCTTC; CDR3aa: CASSQLSGRAYNEQFF
v_gene: TRBV10-3; abundance: few; d_gene: TRBD1; j_gene: TRBJ2-7; CDR3nt: TGTGCCACCAGGGACAGGGCTTCCCACGAGCAGTACTTC; CDR3aa: CATRDRASHEQYF
v_gene: TRBV10-2; abundance: .; d_gene: TRBD2; j_gene: TRBJ2-7; CDR3nt: TGCGCCGGGACTAGCGGGCTAGGGTACGAGCAGTACTTC; CDR3aa: CAGTSGLGYEQYF
v_gene: TRBV7-9; abundance: .; d_gene: TRBD1; j_gene: TRBJ1-5; CDR3nt: TGTGCCAGCAGCTCTGGGACAGCTACGCTCAATCAGCCCCAGCATTTT; CDR3aa: CASSSGTATLNQPQHF
v_gene: TRBV6-6; abundance: .; d_gene: TRBD2; j_gene: TRBJ2-1; CDR3nt: TGTGCCAGCAGTTACTCTGGACTAGCCTACAATGAGCAGTTCTTC; CDR3aa: CASSYSGLAYNEQFF
v_gene: TRBV28; abundance: few; d_gene: .; j_gene: TRBJ1-4; CDR3nt: TGTGCCAGCAGTTTCTTCTCCCCGGGTAGTGAAAAACTGTTTTTT; CDR3aa: CASSFFSPGSEKLFF
v_gene: TRBV25-1; abundance: few; d_gene: .; j_gene: TRBJ2-1; CDR3nt: TGTGCCAGCAGTGAATACGGGACAATCAATGAGCAGTTCTTC; CDR3aa: CASSEYGTINEQFF
v_gene: TRBV2; abundance: .; d_gene: TRBD2; j_gene: TRBJ2-5; CDR3nt: TGTGCCAGCAGTAAGGGACTAGCGGGCGGGCAAGAGACCCAGTACTTC; CDR3aa: CASSKGLAGGQETQYF
v_gene: TRBV19; abundance: .; d_gene: .; j_gene: TRBJ1-1; CDR3nt: TGTGCCAGTAAACCTATTGAGTACGCTACTGAAGCTTTCTTT; CDR3aa: CASKPIEYATEAFF
v_gene: TRBV5-8; abundance: .; d_gene: TRBD1; j_gene: TRBJ1-5; CDR3nt: TGTGCCAGCAGCTCCGGGACAGGGGGTCAGCCCCAGCATTTT; CDR3aa: CASSSGTGGQPQHF
v_gene: TRBV9; abundance: once; d_gene: .; j_gene: TRBJ1-2; CDR3nt: TGTGCCAGCAGCCCAGGGACACAGTATGGCTACACCTTC; CDR3aa: CASSPGTQYGYTF
v_gene: TRBV29-1; abundance: .; d_gene: TRBD1; j_gene: TRBJ1-2; CDR3nt: TGCAGCGTTGAGGCGGGACAGTCTAACTATGGCTACACCTTC; CDR3aa: CSVEAGQSNYGYTF
v_gene: TRBV4-3; abundance: .; d_gene: .; j_gene: TRBJ1-6; CDR3nt: TGCGCCAGCAGCCAAATAAAGGGGCCGCGGTCACCCCTCCACTTT; CDR3aa: CASSQIKGPRSPLHF
v_gene: TRBV30; abundance: .; d_gene: TRBD1; j_gene: TRBJ2-7; CDR3nt: TGTGCCTGGAGTCCCGACGACAGGGGCTACGAGCAGTACTTC; CDR3aa: CAWSPDDRGYEQYF
v_gene: TRBV5-1; abundance: few; d_gene: .; j_gene: TRBJ2-7; CDR3nt: TGCGCCAGCAGCTTGTTTGCCTCAACTAGAGGCTACGAGCAGTACTTC; CDR3aa: CASSLFASTRGYEQYF
v_gene: TRBV5-1; abundance: .; d_gene: TRBD2; j_gene: TRBJ2-7; CDR3nt: TGCGCCAGCAGCTTGACCGGACTAGCGGGGGGTTACGAGCAGTACTTC; CDR3aa: CASSLTGLAGGYEQYF
v_gene: TRBV29-1; abundance: few; d_gene: .; j_gene: TRBJ1-2; CDR3nt: TGCAGCGTAAAGTACAGGCCAGCCATAAGTGGCTATGGCTACACCTTC; CDR3aa: CSVKYRPAISGYGYTF
v_gene: TRBV9; abundance: few; d_gene: .; j_gene: TRBJ2-7; CDR3nt: TGTGCCAGCAGCCCACGGGGTGGGTTCGGGGAGCAGTACTTC; CDR3aa: CASSPRGGFGEQYF
v_gene: TRBV13; abundance: few; d_gene: .; j_gene: TRBJ2-1; CDR3nt: TGTGCCAGCAGCCTCCCCCAGGTAAACAATGAGCAGTTCTTC; CDR3aa: CASSLPQVNNEQFF
v_gene: TRBV5-6; abundance: .; d_gene: .; j_gene: TRBJ2-1; CDR3nt: TGTGCCAGCAGCCCCGAGGGGGGGACCCTTAATGAGCAGTTCTTC; CDR3aa: CASSPEGGTLNEQFF
v_gene: TRBV30; abundance: .; d_gene: TRBD1; j_gene: TRBJ2-5; CDR3nt: TGTGCCTGGGAGGCATGGACAGGGTCTTTCGAGGTGGGAGAGACCCAGTACTTC; CDR3aa: CAWEAWTGSFEVGETQYF
v_gene: TRBV2; abundance: few; d_gene: .; j_gene: TRBJ2-2; CDR3nt: TGTGCCAGCAGGATGGACATCAACACCGGGGAGCTGTTTTTT; CDR3aa: CASRMDINTGELFF
v_gene: TRBV30; abundance: few; d_gene: TRBD2; j_gene: TRBJ2-1; CDR3nt: TGTGCCTGGGCGGGGGGAGAGATAGAGGAGCAGTTCTTC; CDR3aa: CAWAGGEIEEQFF
v_gene: TRBV6-1; abundance: .; d_gene: TRBD2; j_gene: TRBJ2-5; CDR3nt: TGTGCCAGCAGTGAGCAGCGGGGGGCTCAAGAGACCCAGTACTTC; CDR3aa: CASSEQRGAQETQYF
v_gene: TRBV7-6; abundance: few; d_gene: .; j_gene: TRBJ2-7; CDR3nt: TGTGCCAGCAGCCGAAGGGCGGGCGAGCAGTACTTC; CDR3aa: CASSRRAGEQYF
v_gene: TRBV29-1; abundance: .; d_gene: TRBD1; j_gene: TRBJ2-7; CDR3nt: TGCAGCTGCAGACAGGGGGCTGTCGAGCAGTACTTC; CDR3aa: CSCRQGAVEQYF
v_gene: TRBV30; abundance: .; d_gene: TRBD2; j_gene: TRBJ2-3; CDR3nt: TGTGCCTGGAGTACTAGCGGGACCGCTAGCACAGATACGCAGTATTTT; CDR3aa: CAWSTSGTASTDTQYF
v_gene: TRBV5-1; abundance: .; d_gene: TRBD2; j_gene: TRBJ2-3; CDR3nt: TGCGCCAGCAGCTTAGGGACTAGCGGGAGGCCCGAGGATACGCAGTATTTT; CDR3aa: CASSLGTSGRPEDTQYF
v_gene: TRBV10-3; abundance: few; d_gene: .; j_gene: TRBJ2-5; CDR3nt: TGTGCCATCAGTGAGAGGGGGAGGGACGAGACCCAGTACTTC; CDR3aa: CAISERGRDETQYF
v_gene: TRBV20-1; abundance: few; d_gene: .; j_gene: TRBJ1-5; CDR3nt: TGCAGTGCTAGAGCGGGACAGCCCCAGCATTTT; CDR3aa: CSARAGQPQHF
v_gene: TRBV14; abundance: .; d_gene: .; j_gene: TRBJ1-1; CDR3nt: TGTGCCAGCAGCCGTCGAGGCGTGGGTTGGGTCGGGACTGAAGCTTTCTTT; CDR3aa: CASSRRGVGWVGTEAFF
v_gene: TRBV7-9; abundance: many; d_gene: .; j_gene: TRBJ1-3; CDR3nt: TGTGCCAGCAGCTCCCCCAGAAATGATGGAAACACCATATATTTT; CDR3aa: CASSSPRNDGNTIYF
v_gene: TRBV9; abundance: few; d_gene: .; j_gene: TRBJ2-3; CDR3nt: TGTGCCAGCAGCTTCGGCACAGATACGCAGTATTTT; CDR3aa: CASSFGTDTQYF
v_gene: TRBV6-6; abundance: .; d_gene: TRBD2; j_gene: TRBJ2-1; CDR3nt: TGTGCCAGCATCCGAGCGGGGGGGCCCCCTTACAATGAGCAGTTCTTC; CDR3aa: CASIRAGGPPYNEQFF